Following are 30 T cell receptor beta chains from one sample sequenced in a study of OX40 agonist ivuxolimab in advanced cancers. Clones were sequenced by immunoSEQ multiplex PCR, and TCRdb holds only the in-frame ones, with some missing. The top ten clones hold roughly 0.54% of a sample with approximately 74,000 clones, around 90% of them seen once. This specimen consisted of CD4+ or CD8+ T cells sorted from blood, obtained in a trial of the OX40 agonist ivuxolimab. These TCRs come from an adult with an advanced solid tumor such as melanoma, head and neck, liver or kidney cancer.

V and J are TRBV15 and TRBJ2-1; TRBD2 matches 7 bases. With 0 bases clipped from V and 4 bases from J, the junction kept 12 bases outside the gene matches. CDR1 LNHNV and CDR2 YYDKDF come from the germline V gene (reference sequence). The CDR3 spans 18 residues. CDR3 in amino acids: CATSRDPLAGARYNEQFF. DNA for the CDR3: TGTGCCACCAGCAGAGACCCTCTGGCGGGAGCGCGGTACAATGAGCAGTTCTTC.

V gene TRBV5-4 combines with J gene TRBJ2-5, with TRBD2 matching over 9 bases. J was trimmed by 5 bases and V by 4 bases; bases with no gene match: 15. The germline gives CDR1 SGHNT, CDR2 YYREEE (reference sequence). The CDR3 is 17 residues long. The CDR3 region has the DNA TGTGCCAGCAGCCGCGGGGGGGGAAGGAATTTTCTGGAGACCCAGTACTTC. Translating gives CASSRGGGRNFLETQYF.

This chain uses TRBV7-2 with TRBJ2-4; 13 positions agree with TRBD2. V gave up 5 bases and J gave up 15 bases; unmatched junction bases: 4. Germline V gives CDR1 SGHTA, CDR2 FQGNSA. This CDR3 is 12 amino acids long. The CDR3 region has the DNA TGTGCCAGCAGCCGGACTAGCGGGAGTGTGTACTTC. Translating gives CASSRTSGSVYF.

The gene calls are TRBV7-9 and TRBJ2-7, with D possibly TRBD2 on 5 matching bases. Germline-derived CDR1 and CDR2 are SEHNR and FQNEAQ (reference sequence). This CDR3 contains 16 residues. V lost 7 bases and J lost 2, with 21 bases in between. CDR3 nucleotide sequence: TGTGCCAGCACCACTATCTCGGGAAGGCTAACCTACGAGCAGTACTTC. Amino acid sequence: CASTTISGRLTYEQYF.

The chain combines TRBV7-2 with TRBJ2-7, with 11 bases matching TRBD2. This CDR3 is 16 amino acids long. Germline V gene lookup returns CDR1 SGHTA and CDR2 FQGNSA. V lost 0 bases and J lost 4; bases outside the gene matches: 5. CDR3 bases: TGTGCCAGCAGCTTAGCGCTTACTAGCGGGAGATACGAGCAGTACTTC. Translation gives CASSLALTSGRYEQYF. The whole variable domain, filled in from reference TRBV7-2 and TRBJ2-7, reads GAGVSQSPSNKVTEKGKDVELRCDPISGHTALYWYRQSLGQGLEFLIYFQGNSAPDKSGLPSDRFSAERTGGSVSTLTIQRTQQEDSAVYLCASSLALTSGRYEQYFGPGTRLTVT.

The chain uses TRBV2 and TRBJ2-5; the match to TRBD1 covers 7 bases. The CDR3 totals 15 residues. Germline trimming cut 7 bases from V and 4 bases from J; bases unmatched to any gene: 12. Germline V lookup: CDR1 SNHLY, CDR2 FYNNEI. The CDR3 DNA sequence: TGTGCCAGCACCGCGACAGGGTATAGAATAGAGACCCAGTACTTC. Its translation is CASTATGYRIETQYF.

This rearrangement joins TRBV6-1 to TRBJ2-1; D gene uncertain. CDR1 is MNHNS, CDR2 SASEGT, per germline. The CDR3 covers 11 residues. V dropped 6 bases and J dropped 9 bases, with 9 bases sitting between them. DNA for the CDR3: TGTGCCAGCAGCTCCCAGTTTGAGCAGTTCTTC. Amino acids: CASSSQFEQFF.

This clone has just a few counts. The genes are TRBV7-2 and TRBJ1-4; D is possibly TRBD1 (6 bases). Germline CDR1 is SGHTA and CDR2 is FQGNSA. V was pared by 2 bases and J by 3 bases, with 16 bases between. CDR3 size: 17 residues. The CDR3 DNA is TGTGCCAGCAGCTTATTGGGAAGGGGGGAGGCTAATGAAAAACTGTTTTTT. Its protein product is CASSLLGRGEANEKLFF.

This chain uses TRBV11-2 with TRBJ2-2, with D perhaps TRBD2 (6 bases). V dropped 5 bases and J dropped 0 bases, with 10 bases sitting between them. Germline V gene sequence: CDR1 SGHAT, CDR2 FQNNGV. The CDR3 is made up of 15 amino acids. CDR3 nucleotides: TGTGCCAGCAGCCCGGGGACTTCGAACACCGGGGAGCTGTTTTTT. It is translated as CASSPGTSNTGELFF.

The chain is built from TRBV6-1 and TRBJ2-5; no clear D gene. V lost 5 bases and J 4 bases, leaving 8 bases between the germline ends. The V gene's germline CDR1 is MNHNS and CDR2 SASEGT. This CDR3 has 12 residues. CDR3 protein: CASSPHRETQYF. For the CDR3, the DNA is TGTGCCAGCAGTCCCCATCGAGAGACCCAGTACTTC.

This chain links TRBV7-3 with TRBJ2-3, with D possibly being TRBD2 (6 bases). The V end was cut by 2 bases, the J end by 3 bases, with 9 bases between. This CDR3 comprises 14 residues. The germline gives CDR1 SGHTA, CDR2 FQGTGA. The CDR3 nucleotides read TGTGCCAGCAGCTTACCCGGGAGTACAGATACGCAGTATTTT. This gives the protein CASSLPGSTDTQYF.

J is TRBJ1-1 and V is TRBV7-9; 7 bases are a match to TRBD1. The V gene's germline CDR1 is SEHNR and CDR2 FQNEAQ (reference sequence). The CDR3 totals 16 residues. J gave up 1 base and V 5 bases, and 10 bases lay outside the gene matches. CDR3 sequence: CASSHGWRTGNTEAFF. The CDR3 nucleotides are TGTGCCAGCAGCCACGGGTGGCGGACAGGGAACACTGAAGCTTTCTTT. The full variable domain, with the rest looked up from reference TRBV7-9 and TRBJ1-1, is DTGVSQNPRHKITKRGQNVTFRCDPISEHNRLYWYRQTLGQGPEFLTYFQNEAQLEKSRLLSDRFSAERPKGSFSTLEIQRTEQGDSAMYLCASSHGWRTGNTEAFFGQGTRLTVV.

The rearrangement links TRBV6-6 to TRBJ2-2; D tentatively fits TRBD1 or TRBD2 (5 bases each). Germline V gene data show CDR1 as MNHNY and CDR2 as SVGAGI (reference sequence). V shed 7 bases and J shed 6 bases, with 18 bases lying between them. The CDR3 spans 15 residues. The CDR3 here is CASNSWDGRAGELFF. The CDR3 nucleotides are TGTGCCAGCAATAGCTGGGACGGACGGGCCGGGGAGCTGTTTTTT.

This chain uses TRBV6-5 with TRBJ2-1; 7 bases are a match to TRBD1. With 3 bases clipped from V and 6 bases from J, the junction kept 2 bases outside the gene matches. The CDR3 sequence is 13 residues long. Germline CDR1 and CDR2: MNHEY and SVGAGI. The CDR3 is CASSYDRANEQFF. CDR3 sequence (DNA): TGTGCCAGCAGTTATGACAGGGCCAATGAGCAGTTCTTC.

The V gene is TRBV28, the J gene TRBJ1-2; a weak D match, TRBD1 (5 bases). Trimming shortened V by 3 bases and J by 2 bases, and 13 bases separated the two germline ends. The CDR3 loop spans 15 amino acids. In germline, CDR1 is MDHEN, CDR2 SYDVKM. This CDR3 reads CASSLGGATNYGYTF. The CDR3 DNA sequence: TGTGCCAGCAGTTTGGGAGGGGCCACAAACTATGGCTACACCTTC.

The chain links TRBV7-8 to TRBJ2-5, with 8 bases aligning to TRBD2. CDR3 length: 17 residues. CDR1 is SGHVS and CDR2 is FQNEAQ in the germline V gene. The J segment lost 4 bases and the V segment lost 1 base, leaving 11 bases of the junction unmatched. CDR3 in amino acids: CASSLERGGGRRETQYF. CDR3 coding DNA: TGTGCCAGCAGCTTAGAACGGGGGGGAGGGCGTCGAGAGACCCAGTACTTC. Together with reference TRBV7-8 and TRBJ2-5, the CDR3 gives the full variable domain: GAGVSQSPRYKVAKRGQDVALRCDPISGHVSLFWYQQALGQGPEFLTYFQNEAQLDKSGLPSDRFFAERPEGSVSTLKIQRTQQEDSAVYLCASSLERGGGRRETQYFGPGTRLLVL.

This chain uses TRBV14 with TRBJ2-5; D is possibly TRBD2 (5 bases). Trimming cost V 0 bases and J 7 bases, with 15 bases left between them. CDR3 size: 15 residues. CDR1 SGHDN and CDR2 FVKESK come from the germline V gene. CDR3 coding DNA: TGTGCCAGCAGCCAAGATTCACTAGAAGGGAGGACCCAGTACTTC. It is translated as CASSQDSLEGRTQYF.

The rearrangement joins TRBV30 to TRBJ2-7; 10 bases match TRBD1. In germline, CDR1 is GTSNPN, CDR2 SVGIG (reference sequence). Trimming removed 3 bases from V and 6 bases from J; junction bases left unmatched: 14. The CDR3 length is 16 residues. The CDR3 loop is CAWRQWGDRGVGEQYF. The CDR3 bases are TGTGCCTGGAGACAATGGGGGGACAGGGGAGTGGGCGAGCAGTACTTC.

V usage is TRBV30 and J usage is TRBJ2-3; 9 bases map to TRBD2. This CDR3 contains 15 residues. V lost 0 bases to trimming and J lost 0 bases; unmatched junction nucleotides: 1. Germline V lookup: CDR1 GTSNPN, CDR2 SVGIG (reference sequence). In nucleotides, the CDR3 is TGTGCCTGGAGTGTTGGACTAGCGAGCACAGATACGCAGTATTTT. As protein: CAWSVGLASTDTQYF. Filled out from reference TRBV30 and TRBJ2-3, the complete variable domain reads SQTIHQWPATLVQPVGSPLSLECTVEGTSNPNLYWYRQAAGRGLQLLFYSVGIGQISSEVPQNLSASRPQDRQFILSSKKLLLSDSGFYLCAWSVGLASTDTQYFGPGTRLTVL.

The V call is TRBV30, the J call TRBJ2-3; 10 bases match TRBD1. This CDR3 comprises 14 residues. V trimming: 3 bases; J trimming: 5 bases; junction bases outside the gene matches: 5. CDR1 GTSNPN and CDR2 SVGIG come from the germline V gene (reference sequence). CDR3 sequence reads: CAWRFGTGEDTQYF. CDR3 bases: TGTGCCTGGAGATTCGGGACAGGGGAAGATACGCAGTATTTT.

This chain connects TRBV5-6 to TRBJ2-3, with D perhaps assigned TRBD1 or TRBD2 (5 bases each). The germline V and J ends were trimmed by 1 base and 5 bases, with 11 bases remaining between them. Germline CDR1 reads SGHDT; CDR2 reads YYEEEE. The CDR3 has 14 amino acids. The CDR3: CASSLLRGEDTQYF. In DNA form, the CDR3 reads TGTGCCAGCAGCTTGCTAAGAGGGGAAGATACGCAGTATTTT.

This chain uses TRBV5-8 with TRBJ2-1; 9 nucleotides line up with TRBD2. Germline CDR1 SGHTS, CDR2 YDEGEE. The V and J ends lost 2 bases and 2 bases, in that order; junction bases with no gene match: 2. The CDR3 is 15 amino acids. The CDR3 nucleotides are TGTGCCAGCAGCTTTAGCGGGAGCACCTACAATGAGCAGTTCTTC. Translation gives CASSFSGSTYNEQFF. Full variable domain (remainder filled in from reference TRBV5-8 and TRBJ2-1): EAGVTQSPTHLIKTRGQQATLRCSPISGHTSVYWYQQALGLGLQFLLWYDEGEERNRGNFPPRFSGRQFPNYSSELNVNALELEDSALYLCASSFSGSTYNEQFFGPGTRLTVL.

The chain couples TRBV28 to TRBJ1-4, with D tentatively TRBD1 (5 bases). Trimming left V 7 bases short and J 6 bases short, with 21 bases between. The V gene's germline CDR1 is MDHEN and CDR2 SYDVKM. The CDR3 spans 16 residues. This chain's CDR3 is CASTFRRDVSYEKLFF. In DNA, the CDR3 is TGTGCCAGCACCTTCCGTAGGGACGTGAGTTATGAAAAACTGTTTTTT.

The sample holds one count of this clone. This chain's CDR3 is CASSLGRTQNEQYF. CDR3 DNA sequence: TGTGCCAGCAGCTTGGGTCGGACACAGAACGAGCAGTACTTC. The genes are TRBV5-6 and TRBJ2-7, with D perhaps matching TRBD1 (5 bases). Germline V gives CDR1 SGHDT, CDR2 YYEEEE. Trimming stripped 0 bases from V and 5 bases from J, with 12 bases between. CDR3 length: 14 residues.

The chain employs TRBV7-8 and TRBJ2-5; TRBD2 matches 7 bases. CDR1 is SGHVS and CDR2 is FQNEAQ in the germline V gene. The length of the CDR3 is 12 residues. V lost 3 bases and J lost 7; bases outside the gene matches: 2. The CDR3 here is CASSFWGGTQYF. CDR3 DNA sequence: TGTGCCAGCAGCTTTTGGGGGGGGACCCAGTACTTC.

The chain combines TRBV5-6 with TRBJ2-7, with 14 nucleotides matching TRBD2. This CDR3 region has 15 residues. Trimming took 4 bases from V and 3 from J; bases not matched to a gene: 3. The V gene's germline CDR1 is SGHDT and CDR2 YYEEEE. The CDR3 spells CASSHGTSGSYEQYF. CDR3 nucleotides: TGTGCCAGCAGCCACGGGACTAGCGGGAGCTACGAGCAGTACTTC.

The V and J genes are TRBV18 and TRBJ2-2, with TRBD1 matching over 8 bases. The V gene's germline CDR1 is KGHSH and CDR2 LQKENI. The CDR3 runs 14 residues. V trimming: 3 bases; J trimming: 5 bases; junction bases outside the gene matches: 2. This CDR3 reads CASSPRTGTGELFF. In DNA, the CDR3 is TGTGCCAGCTCACCCCGGACAGGGACCGGGGAGCTGTTTTTT.

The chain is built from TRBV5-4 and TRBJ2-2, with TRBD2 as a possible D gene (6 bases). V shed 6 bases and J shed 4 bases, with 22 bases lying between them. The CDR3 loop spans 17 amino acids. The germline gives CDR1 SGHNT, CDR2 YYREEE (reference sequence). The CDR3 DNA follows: TGTGCCAGCACCTCCGGGGCGGGACGTTCCCTCACCGGGGAGCTGTTTTTT. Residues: CASTSGAGRSLTGELFF.

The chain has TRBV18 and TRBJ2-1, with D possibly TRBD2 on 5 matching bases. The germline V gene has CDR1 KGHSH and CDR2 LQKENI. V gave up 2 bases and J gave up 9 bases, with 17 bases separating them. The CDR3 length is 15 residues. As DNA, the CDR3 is TGTGCCAGCTCACCAGATCAGCTAGGGAGCAGTGAGCAGTTCTTC. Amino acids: CASSPDQLGSSEQFF.

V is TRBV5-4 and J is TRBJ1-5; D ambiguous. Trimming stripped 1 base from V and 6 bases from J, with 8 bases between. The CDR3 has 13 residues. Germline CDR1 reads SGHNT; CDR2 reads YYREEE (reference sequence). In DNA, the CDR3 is TGTGCCAGCAGCTTGTTTGGGCGTCAGCCCCAGCATTTT. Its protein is CASSLFGRQPQHF.